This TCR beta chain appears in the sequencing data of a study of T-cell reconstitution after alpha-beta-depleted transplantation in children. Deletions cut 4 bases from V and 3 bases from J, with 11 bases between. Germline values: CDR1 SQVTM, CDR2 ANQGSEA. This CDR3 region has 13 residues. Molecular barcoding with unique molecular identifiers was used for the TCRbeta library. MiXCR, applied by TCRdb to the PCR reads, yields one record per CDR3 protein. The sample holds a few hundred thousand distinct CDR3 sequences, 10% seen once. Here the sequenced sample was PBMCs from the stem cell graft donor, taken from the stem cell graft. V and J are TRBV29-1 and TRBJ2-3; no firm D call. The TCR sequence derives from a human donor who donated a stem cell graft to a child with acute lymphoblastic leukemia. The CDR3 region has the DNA TGCAGCGTTGGCCACCTAGGGACAGATACGCAGTATTTT. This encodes CSVGHLGTDTQYF.